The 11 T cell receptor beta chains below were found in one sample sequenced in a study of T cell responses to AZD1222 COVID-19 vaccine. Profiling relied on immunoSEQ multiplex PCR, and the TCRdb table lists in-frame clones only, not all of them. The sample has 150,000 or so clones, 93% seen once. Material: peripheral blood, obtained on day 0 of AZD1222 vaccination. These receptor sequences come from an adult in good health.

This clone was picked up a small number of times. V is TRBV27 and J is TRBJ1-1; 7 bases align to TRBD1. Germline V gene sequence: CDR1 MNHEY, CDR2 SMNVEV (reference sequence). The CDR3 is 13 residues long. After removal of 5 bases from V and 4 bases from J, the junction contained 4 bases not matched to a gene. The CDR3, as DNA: TGTGCCAGCAGTCCAGGGGGAAGCACTGAAGCTTTCTTT. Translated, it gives CASSPGGSTEAFF.

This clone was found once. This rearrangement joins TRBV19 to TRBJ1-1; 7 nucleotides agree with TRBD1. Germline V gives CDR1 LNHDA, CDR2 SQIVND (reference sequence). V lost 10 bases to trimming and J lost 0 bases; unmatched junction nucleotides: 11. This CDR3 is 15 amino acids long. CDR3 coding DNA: TGTGCCACCCGAACCGACAGGGCAATGAACACTGAAGCTTTCTTT. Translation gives CATRTDRAMNTEAFF.

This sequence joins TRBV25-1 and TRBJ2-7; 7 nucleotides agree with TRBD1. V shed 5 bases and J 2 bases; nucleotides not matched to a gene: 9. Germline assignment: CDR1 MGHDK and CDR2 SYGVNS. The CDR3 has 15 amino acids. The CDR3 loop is CASSPNDRATYEQYF. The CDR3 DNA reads TGTGCCAGCAGTCCAAATGACAGGGCCACCTACGAGCAGTACTTC.

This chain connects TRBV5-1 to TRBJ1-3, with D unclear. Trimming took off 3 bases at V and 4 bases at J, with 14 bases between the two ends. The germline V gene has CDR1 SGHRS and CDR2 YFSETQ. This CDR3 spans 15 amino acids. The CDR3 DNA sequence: TGCGCCAGCAGCTGGGATATCACGTCAGGAAACACCATATATTTT. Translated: CASSWDITSGNTIYF.

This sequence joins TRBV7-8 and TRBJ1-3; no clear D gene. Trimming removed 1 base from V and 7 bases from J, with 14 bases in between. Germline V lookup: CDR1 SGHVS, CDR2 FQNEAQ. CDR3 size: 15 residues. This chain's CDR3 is CASSLVLGGANTIYF. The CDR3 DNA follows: TGTGCCAGCAGCTTAGTGCTAGGTGGAGCGAACACCATATATTTT.

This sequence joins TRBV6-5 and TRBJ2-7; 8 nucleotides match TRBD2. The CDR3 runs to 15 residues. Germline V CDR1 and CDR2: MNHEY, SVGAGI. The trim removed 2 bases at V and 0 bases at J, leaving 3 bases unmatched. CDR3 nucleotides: TGTGCCAGCAGTTACAGGGCGGGAGGCTCCTACGAGCAGTACTTC. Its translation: CASSYRAGGSYEQYF.

CDR3 in DNA: TGTGCCAGCAGTCGACCGGCGGGGGGGCGCGGGGAGCTGTTTTTT. Translated: CASSRPAGGRGELFF. The chain couples TRBV11-2 to TRBJ2-2; 9 positions agree with TRBD2. CDR3 size: 15 residues. Germline CDR1 is SGHAT and CDR2 is FQNNGV. Germline trimming cut 6 bases from V and 7 bases from J; bases unmatched to any gene: 9.

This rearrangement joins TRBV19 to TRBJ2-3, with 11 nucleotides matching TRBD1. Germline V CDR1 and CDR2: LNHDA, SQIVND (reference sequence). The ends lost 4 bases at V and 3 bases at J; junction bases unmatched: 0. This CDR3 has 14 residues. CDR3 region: CASSRDRGTDTQYF. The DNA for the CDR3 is TGTGCCAGTAGTAGGGACAGGGGGACAGATACGCAGTATTTT.

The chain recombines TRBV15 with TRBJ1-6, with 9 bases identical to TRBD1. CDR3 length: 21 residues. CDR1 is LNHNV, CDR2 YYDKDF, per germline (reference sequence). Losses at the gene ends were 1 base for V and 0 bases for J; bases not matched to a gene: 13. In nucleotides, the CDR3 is TGTGCCACCAGCAGAGTCCCGGACAGGGGAATCTATAGCTCCTATAATTCACCCCTCCACTTT. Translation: CATSRVPDRGIYSSYNSPLHF.

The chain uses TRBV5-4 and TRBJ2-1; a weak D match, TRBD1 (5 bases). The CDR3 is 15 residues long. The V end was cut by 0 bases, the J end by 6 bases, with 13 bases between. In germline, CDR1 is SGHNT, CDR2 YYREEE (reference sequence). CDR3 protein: CASSLELVRGNEQFF. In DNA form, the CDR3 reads TGTGCCAGCAGCTTGGAGCTAGTTAGGGGCAATGAGCAGTTCTTC.

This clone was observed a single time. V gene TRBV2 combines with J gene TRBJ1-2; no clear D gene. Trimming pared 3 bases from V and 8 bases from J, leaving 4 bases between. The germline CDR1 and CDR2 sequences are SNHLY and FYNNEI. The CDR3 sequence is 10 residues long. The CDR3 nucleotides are TGTGCCAGCAGTGACTGGGGCTACACCTTC. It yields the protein CASSDWGYTF.